These T cell receptor beta chains were read from a single sample in a study of beta chain features in type 1 diabetes. Data came from immunoSEQ multiplex PCR; TCRdb stores just in-frame clones and leaves some out. The data hold 500,000 to 850,000 clones, with 11% to 15% observed a single time. The sample was naive CD4+ T cells from blood. All receptors derive from a man aged 18 to 30 with type 1 diabetes. Each CDR3 is given with its conserved first and last residue. The D gene is left open where the match is weak. Some rows have no size entry. The others give once, few or many, or a class for an expanded clone.

clone size,V gene,J gene,CDR3 length,D gene,CDR3 DNA,CDR3 protein
-,TRBV5-1,TRBJ2-4,18,TRBD2,TGCGCCAGCAGCTCCGGACCCCCGGGACTAGCGGGGGGAAACATTCAGTACTTC,CASSSGPPGLAGGNIQYF
few,TRBV28,TRBJ2-1,13,-,TGTGCCAGCAGTCCTTACAGGGCGGATGAGCAGTTCTTC,CASSPYRADEQFF
-,TRBV6-6,TRBJ2-5,16,TRBD1,TGTGCCAGCAGTCTCCGACAGGGTGGGGGCGAGGAGACCCAGTACTTC,CASSLRQGGGEETQYF
few,TRBV2,TRBJ1-2,14,-,TGTGCCAGCAGCCGAGAAGGGCCTAACTATGGCTACACCTTC,CASSREGPNYGYTF
-,TRBV7-2,TRBJ2-1,15,TRBD2,TGTGCCAGCAGCCCGACTAGCGGGGAGGGTAATGAGCAGTTCTTC,CASSPTSGEGNEQFF
few,TRBV7-9,TRBJ2-1,15,-,TGTGCCAGCAGCTCGACCCTGGGGAACCCTAATGAGCAGTTCTTC,CASSSTLGNPNEQFF
-,TRBV18,TRBJ2-4,14,TRBD1,TGTGCCAGCTCACCACTTGGACAGGGAAACATTCAGTACTTC,CASSPLGQGNIQYF
-,TRBV29-1,TRBJ1-1,14,TRBD1,TGCAGCGTTGAAGGGACAGGGGGTGGAACTGAAGCTTTCTTT,CSVEGTGGGTEAFF
-,TRBV7-9,TRBJ2-6,17,TRBD1,TGTGCCAGCAGCTTAACAGGGGGCCGGTCAGGGGCCAACGTCCTGACTTTC,CASSLTGGRSGANVLTF
-,TRBV19,TRBJ2-3,13,-,TGTGCCAGTAGTGAAACCGACACAGATACGCAGTATTTT,CASSETDTDTQYF
-,TRBV23-1,TRBJ2-7,13,TRBD1,TGCGCCAGCAGCCCAAGGACAGGGCGCGAGCAGTACTTC,CASSPRTGREQYF
few,TRBV30,TRBJ1-1,12,-,TGTGCCTTACAAAGGGGGGGGACTGAAGCTTTCTTT,CALQRGGTEAFF
-,TRBV27,TRBJ2-7,14,TRBD1,TGTGCCAGCAAAATCGGACAGGGGGTGAAGGAGCAGTACTTC,CASKIGQGVKEQYF
few,TRBV9,TRBJ2-5,14,-,TGTGCCAGCAGCGTAGCCATCGGGAAAGAGACCCAGTACTTC,CASSVAIGKETQYF
-,TRBV5-1,TRBJ2-1,12,-,TGCGCCAGCAGCCAGACTACAACTGAGCAGTTCTTC,CASSQTTTEQFF
few,TRBV29-1,TRBJ2-3,13,-,TGCAGCGTTGAAATGGGGTTGACAGATACGCAGTATTTT,CSVEMGLTDTQYF
-,TRBV5-1,TRBJ1-4,14,-,TGCGCCAGCAGCTTGACAGCAATTAATGAAAAACTGTTTTTT,CASSLTAINEKLFF